Listed below are T cell receptor beta chains from one sample, sequenced in a study of Ad26.COV2.S vaccination and SARS-CoV-2 variants. Clones were read by immunoSEQ multiplex PCR, and TCRdb kept only the in-frame ones, dropping some. Among about 680,000 clones, 80% to 90% were seen once, and the ten largest hold around 1.4%. Source: peripheral blood, taken in a trial of Ad26.COV2.S vaccine versus placebo. Source of these receptors: a person between 18 and 60 years old who received the Ad26.COV2.S COVID-19 vaccine or a placebo. The CDR3 runs from the conserved cysteine through the conserved F or W. Fields, in order: clone size, D gene, J gene, V gene, CDR3 DNA, CDR3 protein. D genes are given only for firm matches. Not every row has a clone size; where given, it reads once, few, many or a size class.

>once|TRBD1|TRBJ2-7|TRBV2
TGTGCCAGCAGTGAACCGGGACAGGGAAACGAGCAGTACTTC
CASSEPGQGNEQYF
>NA|NA|TRBJ1-1|TRBV7-9
TGTGCCAGCAGCCGACGGGAGTCCGATGAAGCTTTCTTT
CASSRRESDEAFF
>NA|NA|TRBJ1-2|TRBV27
TGTGCCAGCCGTTCGAAAGGGGCAGGGTGGAATGGCTACACCTTC
CASRSKGAGWNGYTF
>NA|TRBD2|TRBJ2-1|TRBV10-3
TGTGCCATCAGGGAGCGGGGGGCAATGTTCTTC
CAIRERGAMFF
>NA|TRBD1|TRBJ2-2|TRBV25-1
TGTGCCAGCAGTGAAGCAGGGGGGAACACCGGGGAGCTGTTTTTT
CASSEAGGNTGELFF
>NA|TRBD2|TRBJ2-1|TRBV19
TGTGCCAGTACCTCGGCAGGGAGGGATGAGCAGTTCTTC
CASTSAGRDEQFF
>NA|TRBD2|TRBJ2-7|TRBV5-1
TGCGCCAGCAGCTTGGGTGGTAGCGGGAGTTACGAGCAGTACTTC
CASSLGGSGSYEQYF
>NA|NA|TRBJ2-7|TRBV19
TGTGCCAGTAGTATCCAGGGTGGCCCTCTCTACGAGCAGTACTTC
CASSIQGGPLYEQYF
>NA|TRBD2|TRBJ2-3|TRBV6-1
TGTGCCAGCAGTGAGGGAATTCTAGCGGGAGGGCCAACAGATACGCAGTATTTT
CASSEGILAGGPTDTQYF
>NA|NA|TRBJ2-1|TRBV5-1
TGCGCCAGCAGCCTTGACCTTGCCAGGGGCAATGAGCAGTTCTTC
CASSLDLARGNEQFF
>few|NA|TRBJ2-7|TRBV2
TGTGCCAGCAATGGTATGGACAGACCACGGGACGAGCAGTACTTC
CASNGMDRPRDEQYF
>NA|NA|TRBJ1-4|TRBV1
TGCACCAGCAGCCAAGATCCCAGACAGGCCGTTATCGTCTTT
CTSSQDPRQAVIVF
>once|NA|TRBJ2-1|TRBV28
TGTGCCAGCAGTTTACCGCCGGCCCACTACAATGAGCAGTTCTTC
CASSLPPAHYNEQFF
>NA|NA|TRBJ1-4|TRBV6-2/TRBV6-3
TGTGCCAGCAGTTACTCGACGAGGCAGGGGGAAAAACTGTTTTTT
CASSYSTRQGEKLFF
>NA|TRBD2|TRBJ2-3|TRBV5-4
TGTGCCAGCTGGGAGGCTAGCGGGGGCCCAAGCACAGATACGCAGTATTTT
CASWEASGGPSTDTQYF
>NA|TRBD1|TRBJ2-7|TRBV30
TGTGCCTGGAGCCGGACAGGGGGCGTTATCCGCGAGCAGTACTTC
CAWSRTGGVIREQYF
>NA|NA|TRBJ2-1|TRBV6-4
TGTGCCAGCAGTGACTCGAAGGCAACATCGTCGACGGGAGCCTACAATGAGCAGTTCTTC
CASSDSKATSSTGAYNEQFF
>NA|TRBD1|TRBJ1-4|TRBV2
TGTGCCAGTCTTAGGACAGGGCTTTCAGAAAAACTGTTTTTT
CASLRTGLSEKLFF
>NA|NA|TRBJ2-7|TRBV27
TGTGCCAGCTTTAGCAATAGCGGAGCCTCCTACGAGCAGTACTTC
CASFSNSGASYEQYF
>NA|NA|TRBJ1-4|TRBV6-6
TGTGCCAGCAGTTACGGGGGAGGGGGTGAAAAACTGTTTTTT
CASSYGGGGEKLFF
>NA|NA|TRBJ1-6|TRBV3-1/TRBV3-2
TGTGCCAGCAGCGTTGGGGAATCACCCCTCCACTTT
CASSVGESPLHF
>NA|TRBD1|TRBJ2-3|TRBV4-1
TGCGCCAGCAGCCGGACAGGGGTGACAGATACGCAGTATTTT
CASSRTGVTDTQYF
>NA|TRBD2|TRBJ2-1|TRBV24-1
TGTGCCACCAGTGATTTGCTAGCGGGAGGGGACTTGGATGAGCAGTTCTTC
CATSDLLAGGDLDEQFF
>NA|NA|TRBJ1-3|TRBV30
TGTGCCTGGAGGGAACAGGAGTACTCTGGAAACACCATATATTTT
CAWREQEYSGNTIYF
>NA|TRBD1|TRBJ2-7|TRBV7-6
TGTGCCAGCAGCTTAGTGGCCAGGGGGCCCTACGAGCAGTACTTC
CASSLVARGPYEQYF
>NA|NA|TRBJ1-5|TRBV5-1
TGCGCCAGCAGCTTGGAGGGAGGGGACCAGCCCCAGCATTTT
CASSLEGGDQPQHF
>NA|NA|TRBJ2-7|TRBV5-1
TGCGCCAGCTCCCTCCGGGACTCAGGGGAGCAGTACTTC
CASSLRDSGEQYF
>NA|NA|TRBJ2-3|TRBV5-6
TGTGCCAGCAGCTATGCAGATACGCAGTATTTT
CASSYADTQYF
>once|NA|TRBJ2-3|TRBV7-9
TGTGCCAGCAGCCCAAGGGGGGACCCCACAGATACGCAGTATTTT
CASSPRGDPTDTQYF
>once|TRBD2|TRBJ2-4|TRBV7-2
TGTGCCAGCAGCTATACTAGCGGGGGAGGTCTAGCCAAAAACATTCAGTACTTC
CASSYTSGGGLAKNIQYF
>NA|TRBD2|TRBJ2-3|TRBV7-3
TGTGCCAGCAGCCTGGGAGCGGGGCCCACAGATACGCAGTATTTT
CASSLGAGPTDTQYF
>NA|NA|TRBJ2-1|TRBV9
TGTGCCAGCAGCGTAGTGGGGGGTAGGGACAATGAGCAGTTCTTC
CASSVVGGRDNEQFF
>NA|NA|TRBJ1-2|TRBV2
TGTGCCAGCAGTGAAAACGGGTATGGCTACACCTTC
CASSENGYGYTF
>NA|NA|TRBJ2-5|TRBV18
TGTGCCAGCTCACCCACGGAGGAGGCCCGCGGGGCCCAGTACTTC
CASSPTEEARGAQYF
>NA|TRBD1|TRBJ1-2|TRBV5-6
TGTGCCAGCAGAAGGACAGGGGGCCATTTCTACACCTTC
CASRRTGGHFYTF
>NA|NA|TRBJ1-1|TRBV19
TGTGCCAGTAGTATCGGAGTCGAGGGAACTGAAGCTTTCTTT
CASSIGVEGTEAFF
>NA|NA|TRBJ2-2|TRBV3-1/TRBV3-2
TGTGCCAGCAACCCAGACCCCCAGTTCGGGGAGCTGTTTTTT
CASNPDPQFGELFF
>NA|TRBD2|TRBJ2-1|TRBV7-9
TGTGCCAGCAGCTTAACGGGACTAGCGGCGGCCTACAATGAGCAGTTCTTC
CASSLTGLAAAYNEQFF
>NA|NA|TRBJ1-6|TRBV5-6
TGTGCCAGCAGCTTGGAACGGGTCGCACCCCTCCACTTT
CASSLERVAPLHF
>few|NA|TRBJ2-2|TRBV7-2
TGTGCCAGCAGCGAACAGGGTGGGGACACCGGGGAGCTGTTTTTT
CASSEQGGDTGELFF
>NA|TRBD2|TRBJ2-1|TRBV5-1
TGCGCCAGCAGCTTGGATCTAGCGGGAGGCCCCTACAATGAGCAGTTCTTC
CASSLDLAGGPYNEQFF
>NA|TRBD1|TRBJ1-5|TRBV2
TGTGCCAGCAGGGACCGACAGGGGGCGCGCCAGCCCCAGCATTTT
CASRDRQGARQPQHF
>NA|NA|TRBJ1-1|TRBV5-4
TGTGCCAGCAGCTTCCCCGGAGGGACTGAAGCTTTCTTT
CASSFPGGTEAFF
>NA|NA|TRBJ2-3|TRBV19
TGTGCCAGTAGTCCCGGAGCGGGCGGTGGTACGCAGTATTTT
CASSPGAGGGTQYF
>NA|NA|TRBJ2-3|TRBV30
TGTGCCTGGAGTGTAGTGGGAGATACGCAGTATTTT
CAWSVVGDTQYF
>NA|TRBD1|TRBJ2-3|TRBV5-1
TGCGCCAGCAGCTTGGGGGACAGGGATACGCAGTATTTT
CASSLGDRDTQYF
>once|NA|TRBJ1-3|TRBV5-1
TGCGCCAGCAGCAGGTCGACAGACACTGGAAACACCATATATTTT
CASSRSTDTGNTIYF
>NA|NA|TRBJ2-4|TRBV7-2
TGTGCCAGCAGCTCCCAGGGCAAAAACATTCAGTACTTC
CASSSQGKNIQYF
>NA|NA|TRBJ2-7|TRBV4-2
TGTGCCAGCAGCCAAGATATTGGGGGGAGTGTCAACGAGCAGTACTTC
CASSQDIGGSVNEQYF
>NA|NA|TRBJ1-6|TRBV6-4
TGTGCCAGCAGTGACCAGGAGGGTTCACCCCTCCACTTT
CASSDQEGSPLHF
>NA|NA|TRBJ1-5|TRBV27
TGTGCCAGCAGCTTAACGGGTGGCCAGCCCCAGCATTTT
CASSLTGGQPQHF
>NA|NA|TRBJ1-5|TRBV7-8
TGTGCCAGCAGCTCCCAGAGCGGGGAACAGCCCCAGCATTTT
CASSSQSGEQPQHF
>NA|NA|TRBJ2-7|TRBV12-3/TRBV12-4
TGTGCCAGCAGCAGAAGGGGGGACGAGCAGTACTTC
CASSRRGDEQYF